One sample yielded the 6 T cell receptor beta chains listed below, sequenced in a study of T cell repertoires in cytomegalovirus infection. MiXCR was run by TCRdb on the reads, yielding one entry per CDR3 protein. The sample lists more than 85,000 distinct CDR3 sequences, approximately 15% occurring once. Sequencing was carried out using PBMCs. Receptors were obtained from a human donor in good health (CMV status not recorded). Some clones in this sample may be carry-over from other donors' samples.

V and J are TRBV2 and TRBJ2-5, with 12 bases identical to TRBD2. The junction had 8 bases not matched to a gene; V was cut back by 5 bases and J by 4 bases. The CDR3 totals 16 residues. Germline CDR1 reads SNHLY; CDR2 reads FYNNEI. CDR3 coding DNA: TGTGCCAGCAGTCATTGGACTAGCGGGGCAAGAGAGACCCAGTACTTC. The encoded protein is CASSHWTSGARETQYF.

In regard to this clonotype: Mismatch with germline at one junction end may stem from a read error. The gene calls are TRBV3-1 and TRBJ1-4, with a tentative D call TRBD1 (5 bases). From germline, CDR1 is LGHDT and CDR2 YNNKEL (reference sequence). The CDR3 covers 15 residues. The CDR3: CVSKAGLATNEKLFF. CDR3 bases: TGTGTCAGCAAGGCGGGGCTAGCAACTAATGAAAAACTGTTTTTT.

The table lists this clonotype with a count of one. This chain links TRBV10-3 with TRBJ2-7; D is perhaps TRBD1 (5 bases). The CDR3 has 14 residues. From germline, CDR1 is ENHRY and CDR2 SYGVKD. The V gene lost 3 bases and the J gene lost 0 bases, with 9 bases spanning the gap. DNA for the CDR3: TGTGCCATCAGTGAATTCAGGGCCTCCTACGAGCAGTACTTC. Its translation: CAISEFRASYEQYF.

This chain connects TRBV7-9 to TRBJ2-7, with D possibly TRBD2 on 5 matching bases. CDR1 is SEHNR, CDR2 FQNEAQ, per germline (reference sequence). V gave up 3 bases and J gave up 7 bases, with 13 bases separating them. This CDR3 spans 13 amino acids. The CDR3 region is CASSFGSSGEQYF. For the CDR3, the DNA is TGTGCCAGCAGCTTTGGGAGCTCGGGGGAGCAGTACTTC.

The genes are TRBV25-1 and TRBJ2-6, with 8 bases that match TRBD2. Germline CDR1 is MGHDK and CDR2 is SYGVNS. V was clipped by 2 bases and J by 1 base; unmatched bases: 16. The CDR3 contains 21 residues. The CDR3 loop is CASSETLTGGGVSSGANVLTF. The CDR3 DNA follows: TGTGCCAGCAGTGAAACCCTGACGGGGGGGGGTGTAAGTTCTGGGGCCAACGTCCTGACTTTC.

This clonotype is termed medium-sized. DNA of the CDR3: TGTGCCAGCAGTCCAATGGCGGGAACAGGAAGAACGGGCACAGATACGCAGTATTTT. It encodes CASSPMAGTGRTGTDTQYF. The chain uses TRBV25-1 and TRBJ2-3; possible D gene TRBD2, 6 bases. Germline V gives CDR1 MGHDK, CDR2 SYGVNS. The CDR3 covers 19 residues. V lost 5 bases and J 1 base, leaving 25 bases between the germline ends. The full variable domain, in which reference TRBV25-1 and TRBJ2-3 provide the parts outside the CDR3, is EADIYQTPRYLVIGTGKKITLECSQTMGHDKMYWYQQDPGMELHLIHYSYGVNSTEKGDLSSESTVSRIRTEHFPLTLESARPSHTSQYLCASSPMAGTGRTGTDTQYFGPGTRLTVL.